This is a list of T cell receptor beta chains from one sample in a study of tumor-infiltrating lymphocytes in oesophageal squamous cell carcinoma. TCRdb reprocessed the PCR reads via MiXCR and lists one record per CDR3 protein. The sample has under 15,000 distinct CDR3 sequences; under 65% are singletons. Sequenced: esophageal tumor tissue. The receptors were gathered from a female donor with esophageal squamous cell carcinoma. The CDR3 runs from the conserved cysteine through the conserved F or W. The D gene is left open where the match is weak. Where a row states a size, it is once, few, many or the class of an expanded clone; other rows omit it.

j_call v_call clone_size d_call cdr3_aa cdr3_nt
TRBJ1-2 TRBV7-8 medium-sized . CASSLKQGGYGYTF TGTGCCAGCAGCTTAAAGCAGGGAGGGTATGGCTACACCTTC
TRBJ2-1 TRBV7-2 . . CASSSGGARDPVLRARDIYNEQFF .
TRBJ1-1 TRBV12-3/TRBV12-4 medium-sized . CASSLTVNTEAFF TGTGCCAGCAGTTTGACGGTGAACACTGAAGCTTTCTTT
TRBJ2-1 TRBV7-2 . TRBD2 CASSLRALGGANSGSYEQFF TGTGCCAGCAGCTTACGTGCCCTCGGGGGGGCGAACTCCGGGTCCTACGAGCAGTTCTTC
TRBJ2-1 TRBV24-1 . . CATSGSGGGRGYNEQFF TGTGCCACCAGTGGAAGCGGAGGGGGACGCGGGTACAATGAGCAGTTCTTC
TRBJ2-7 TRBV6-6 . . CASSYSIRGTINNEQYF TGTGCCAGCAGTTACTCGATACGGGGTACTATTAACAATGAGCAGTACTTC
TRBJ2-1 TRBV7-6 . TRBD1 CASSFRPGTEYNEQFF TGTGCCAGCAGTTTCCGCCCCGGGACAGAGTACAATGAGCAGTTCTTC
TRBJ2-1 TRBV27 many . CASSLSLGSNEQFF TGTGCCAGCAGTTTATCGTTAGGATCCAATGAGCAGTTCTTC
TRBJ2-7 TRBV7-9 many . CASSLDRSVAAEQYF TGTGCCAGCAGCTTAGATAGGAGCGTAGCCGCTGAGCAGTACTTC
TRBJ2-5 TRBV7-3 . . CASSPRAGSETQYF TGTGCCAGCAGCCCTAGGGCGGGTAGCGAGACCCAGTACTTC
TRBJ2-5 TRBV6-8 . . CASSRPSEKTQYF TGTGCCAGCAGTCGCCCTAGCGAGAAGACCCAGTACTTC
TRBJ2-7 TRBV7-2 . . CASSRTGSYEQYF TGTGCCAGCAGCCGTACAGGCTCCTACGAGCAGTACTTT
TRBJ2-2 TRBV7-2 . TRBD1 CASSPTGGGELFF TGTGCCAGCAGCCCGACAGGGGGCGGGGAGCTGTTTTTT
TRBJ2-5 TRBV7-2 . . CASSPAWARQETQYF TGTGCCAGCAGCCCTGCATGGGCCCGCCAAGAGACCCAGTACTTC
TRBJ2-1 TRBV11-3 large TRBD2 CASSLGTSGYNEQFF TGTGCCAGCAGCCTGGGGACTAGCGGTTACAATGAGCAGTTCTTC
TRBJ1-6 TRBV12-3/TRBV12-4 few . CASSLAGTIRSPLHF TGTGCCAGCAGTCTCGCCGGGACCATAAGGTCACCCCTCCACTTT
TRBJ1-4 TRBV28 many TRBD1 CASSVTGTGVEKLFF TGTGCCAGCAGTGTCACCGGGACAGGGGTAGAAAAACTGTTTTTT
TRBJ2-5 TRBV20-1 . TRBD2 CSARIGTSAKETQYF TGCAGTGCTAGAATCGGGACTAGCGCCAAAGAGACCCAGTACTTC
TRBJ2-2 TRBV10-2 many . CASRGDFLNTGELFF TGCGCCAGCAGGGGGGACTTCCTGAACACCGGGGAGCTGTTTTTT
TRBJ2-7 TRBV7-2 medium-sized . CASLDVPGILKSF TGTGCCAGCTTAGACGTACCCGGGATATTAAAATCCTTC
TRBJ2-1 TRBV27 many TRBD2 CASRPGTSGRTYNEQFF TGTGCCAGCAGACCCGGGACTAGCGGGCGAACCTACAATGAGCAGTTCTTC
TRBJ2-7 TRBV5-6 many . CASSPQGNPYEQYF TGTGCCAGCAGCCCACAAGGGAACCCCTACGAGCAGTACTTC
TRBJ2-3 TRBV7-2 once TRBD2 CASSLATSGGGDTQYF TGTGCCAGCAGCTTAGCTACTAGCGGGGGAGGGGATACGCAGTATTTT
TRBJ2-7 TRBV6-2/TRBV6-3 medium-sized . CASSYREQYF TGTGCCAGCAGTTACCGCGAGCAGTACTTC
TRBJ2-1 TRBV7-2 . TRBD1 CASSFTGTGEVGYNEQFF TGTGCCAGCAGCTTTACCGGGACAGGGGAAGTGGGGTACAATGAGCAGTTCTTC
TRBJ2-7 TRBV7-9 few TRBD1 CASSLGQGDYEQYF TGTGCTAGCAGCTTGGGGCAGGGGGACTACGAGCAGTACTTC
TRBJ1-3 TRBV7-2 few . CASSSGRRNTIYF TGTGCCAGCAGCTCGGGACGGAGAAACACCATATATTTT
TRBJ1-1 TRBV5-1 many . CASSFTGGSTEAFF TGCGCCAGCAGCTTTACGGGGGGGTCAACTGAAGCTTTCTTT
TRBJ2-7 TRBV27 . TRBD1 CATSSGTVTYEQYF TGTGCCACCTCCTCCGGGACAGTCACCTACGAGCAGTACTTC
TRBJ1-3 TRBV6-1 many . CASSERLSSGNTIYF TGTGCCAGCAGTGAGCGTCTGAGCTCTGGAAACACCATATATTTT
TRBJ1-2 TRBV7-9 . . CASSLSPANYGYTF TGTGCCAGCAGCTTATCCCCCGCTAACTATGGCTACACCTTC
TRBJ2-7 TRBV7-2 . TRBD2 CATNSGWPYNEQYF TGTGCCACCAATAGCGGGTGGCCCTACAATGAGCAGTACTTC
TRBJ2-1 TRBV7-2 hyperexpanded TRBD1 CASSLGGQTYNEQFF TGTGCCAGCAGCTTAGGGGGACAGACCTACAATGAGCAGTTCTTC
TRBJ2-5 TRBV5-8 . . CASSLASQETQYF TGTGCCAGCAGCTTGGCCAGTCAAGAGACCCAGTACTTC
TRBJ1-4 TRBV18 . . CASSYGIRQKNEKLFF TGTGCCAGCTCGTACGGAATACGACAGAAGAATGAAAAACTGTTTTTT
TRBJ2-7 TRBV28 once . CASGSGREQYF TGTGCCAGCGGGTCGGGGAGGGAGCAGTACTTC
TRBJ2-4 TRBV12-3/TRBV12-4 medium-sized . CASNSPQGPNIQYF TGTGCCAGCAACTCTCCCCAGGGACCAAACATTCAGTACTTC
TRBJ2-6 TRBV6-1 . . CASTTRTSGANVLTF TGTGCCAGCACGACCCGTACCTCTGGGGCCAACGTCCTGACTTTC
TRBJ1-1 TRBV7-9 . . CASTNEFQVTEAFF TGTGCCAGCACTAACGAATTTCAGGTCACTGAAGCTTTCTTT
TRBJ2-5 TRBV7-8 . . CASSLFEAVLETQYF TGTGCCAGCAGCTTGTTTGAAGCGGTTCTCGAGACCCAGTACTTC
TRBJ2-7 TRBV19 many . CASSRAGTPSYEQYF TGTGCCAGTAGCAGGGCCGGGACACCCTCCTACGAGCAGTACTTC
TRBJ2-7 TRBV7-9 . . CASSPGAEYEQYF TGTGCCAGCAGCCCGGGGGCAGAGTACGAGCAGTACTTC
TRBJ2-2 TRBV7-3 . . CASSLLGVGNTGELFF TGTGCCAGCAGCTTATTAGGGGTGGGGAACACCGGGGAGCTGTTTTTT
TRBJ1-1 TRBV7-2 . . CASSLDNTEAFF TGTGCCAGCAGCTTAGATAACACTGAAGCTTTCTTT
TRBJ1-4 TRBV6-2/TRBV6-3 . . CASANQGQKLFF TGTGCCAGCGCAAACCAAGGTCAAAAACTGTTTTTT
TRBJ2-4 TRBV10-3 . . CAISDPGVRGAKNIQYF TGTGCCATCAGTGACCCAGGGGTACGGGGGGCCAAAAACATTCAGTACTTC
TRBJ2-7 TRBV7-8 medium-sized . CAIKGASLSYNEQYF TGTGCCATCAAGGGTGCGTCTCTCTCCTACAATGAGCAGTACTTC
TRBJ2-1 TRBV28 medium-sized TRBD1 CASKGQGGEQFF TGTGCCAGCAAAGGACAGGGAGGAGAGCAGTTCTTC
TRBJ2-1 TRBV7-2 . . CASSPVGAFVYEQFF TGTGCCAGCAGCCCTGTTGGGGCGTTTGTTTACGAGCAGTTCTTC
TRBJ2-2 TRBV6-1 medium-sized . CASSGPRGASGELFF TGTGCCAGCAGTGGGCCGAGAGGGGCCAGCGGGGAGCTGTTTTTT
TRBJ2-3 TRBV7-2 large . CASRLPRVAGDTQYF TGTGCCAGCAGACTACCCCGGGTAGCAGGCGATACGCAGTATTTT
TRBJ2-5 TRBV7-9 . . CASSLRDLRGSQETQYF TGTGCCAGCAGCTTAAGGGACCTCAGGGGATCTCAAGAGACCCAGTACTTC
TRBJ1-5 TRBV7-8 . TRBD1 CASSLNDRGFTFNQPQHF TGTGCCAGCAGCTTAAATGACAGGGGCTTCACGTTCAATCAGCCCCAGCATTTT
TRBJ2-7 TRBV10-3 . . CASWDQTGNEQYF TGTGCCAGCTGGGATCAAACCGGGAATGAGCAGTACTTC
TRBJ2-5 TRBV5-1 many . CASSLEGQETQYF TGCGCCAGCAGCTTGGAGGGGCAAGAGACCCAGTACTTC
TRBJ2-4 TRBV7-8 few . CASSLVWGYSYF TGTGCCAGCAGCTTAGTTTGGGGCTATTCGTACTTC
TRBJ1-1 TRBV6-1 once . CASSEFRAEAFF TGTGCCAGCAGTGAATTCAGGGCTGAAGCTTTCTTT
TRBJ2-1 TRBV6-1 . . CASSNEQFF TGTGCCAGCTCCAATGAGCAGTTCTTC
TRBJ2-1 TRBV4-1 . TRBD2 CASGTGGRPSNEQFF TGCGCCAGCGGCACGGGGGGGAGGCCCTCGAATGAGCAGTTCTTC